The clone carrying this T cell receptor (beta chain) is a singleton in its sample. What it binds is unknown. This entry is derived from a study of T cell repertoires in cytomegalovirus infection. Study-wide findings and caveats: Clonotypes of TCR beta that were HLA-C-restricted and CMV-specific dominated the ex vivo response.

A single record per CDR3 protein comes from TCRdb applying MiXCR to the reads. The table lists hundreds of thousands of distinct CDR3 sequences, roughly 36% of them singletons. The CDR3 runs to 13 residues. The V end was cut by 8 bases, the J end by 1 base, with 10 bases between. The TCR was taken from a human donor in good health (CMV status not recorded). Some clones in this sample may be carry-over from other donors' samples. The sample was cultured PBMCs, taken from culture after CMV antigen stimulation. The chain joins TRBV12-3 or TRBV12-4 to TRBJ2-3, with D possibly TRBD2 on 5 matching bases. DNA of the CDR3: TGTGCCAGCGGAGTGCGGGGCACAGATACGCAGTATTTT. Amino acids: CASGVRGTDTQYF.